This T cell receptor beta chain was sequenced in a study of blood T cell repertoires in COVID-19. As for the study in general: Acute-phase and convalescent COVID-19 samples originated in the United States, Italy and Spain. From T cells, B-cell-depleted T cells, or PBMCs came the material, which was cDNA or gDNA.

Sequencing used immunoSEQ multiplex PCR; TCRdb keeps in-frame clones, though not all of them. The table lists 130,000 or so clones, about nine tenths of them singletons. This clone was detected only once. The Seattle patients, enrolled during active infection, were followed longitudinally. Germline V gene data show CDR1 as ENHRY and CDR2 as SYGVKD. The CDR3 covers 14 residues. V lost 3 bases to trimming and J lost 4 bases, with 10 bases between them. Input material: peripheral blood. The V and J genes are TRBV10-3 and TRBJ1-5; D may be TRBD1 (5 bases). The TCR originated in a woman aged 65 to 85 with COVID-19, enrolled during active disease. This CDR3 reads CAISDGGTNQPQHF. The CDR3 DNA reads as TGTGCCATCAGTGACGGGGGGACTAATCAGCCCCAGCATTTT.